There are many counts of the clone carrying this T cell receptor (beta chain). Its specificity is unknown. The sample comes from a study of T-cell memory formation after mild COVID-19. Study observations and caveats: Contracting CD4+ clones were located mainly in CM and EM, and CD8+ clones in EMRA.

5'RACE primed from the constant segment yielded TCR alpha and TCR beta cDNA libraries bearing sample barcodes and UMIs. TCRdb reprocessed the 5' RACE reads via MiXCR and lists one record per CDR3 protein. The repertoire holds over 120,000 distinct CDR3 sequences, with about 5.7% as singletons. This CDR3 is built from 16 residues. J was trimmed by 9 bases and V by 3 bases; bases with no gene match: 10. Germline CDR1 and CDR2: SGHVS and FNYEAQ. This TCR was sampled from an adult woman who had mild COVID-19 (a few samples of this study predate the infection). Cell type and time point are not known. The J gene is TRBJ2-1, the V gene TRBV7-6; TRBD2 agrees at 11 bases. Sequences were obtained from PBMCs or a T cell subset sorted from them (not recorded which). The CDR3 DNA reads as TGTGCCAGCAGCTTGTCCCTAGCGGGAGGTGGCGGTGAGCAGTTCTTC. Protein product: CASSLSLAGGGGEQFF.